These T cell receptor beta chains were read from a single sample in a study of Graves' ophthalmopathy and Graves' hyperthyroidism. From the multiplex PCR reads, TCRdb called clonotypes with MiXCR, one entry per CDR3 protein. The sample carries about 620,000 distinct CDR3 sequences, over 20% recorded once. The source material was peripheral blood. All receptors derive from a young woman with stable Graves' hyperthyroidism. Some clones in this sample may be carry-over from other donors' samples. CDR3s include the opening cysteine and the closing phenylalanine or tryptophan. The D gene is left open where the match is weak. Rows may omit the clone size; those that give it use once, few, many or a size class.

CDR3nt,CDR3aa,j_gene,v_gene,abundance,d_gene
TGTGCCAGCAGCGATCCCTTCGGAGGCCCCAAGTACTTC,CASSDPFGGPKYF,TRBJ2-4,TRBV9,NA,NA
TGTGCCAGCAGTGAGGGACAGCAAGAGACCCAGTACTTC,CASSEGQQETQYF,TRBJ2-5,TRBV2,many,TRBD1
TGCAGTGCCACGCAGAGTGGGAGGGTAGGAAACGAGCAGTACTTC,CSATQSGRVGNEQYF,TRBJ2-7,TRBV20-1,many,TRBD2
TGTGCCAGCAGTTACTCGAGGCAGTCGGCTCGGTCACCCCTCCACTTT,CASSYSRQSARSPLHF,TRBJ1-6,TRBV6-5,many,NA
TGCGCCAGCAGCTCCTGGACAGGGGCCTACGAGCAGTACTTC,CASSSWTGAYEQYF,TRBJ2-7,TRBV5-1,many,TRBD1
TGTGCCAGCAGACCACCGGGACAGGGGATGAATGAGCAGTTCTTC,CASRPPGQGMNEQFF,TRBJ2-1,TRBV6-4,few,TRBD1
TGTGCCAGCAGTCAAAGGGGGCGGCACACTGAAGCTTTCTTT,CASSQRGRHTEAFF,TRBJ1-1,TRBV12-3/TRBV12-4,NA,TRBD1
TGTGCCAGCATCACATCGGGACTAGCGGGAAGGGAGACCCAGTACTTC,CASITSGLAGRETQYF,TRBJ2-5,TRBV28,few,TRBD2
TGCAGCGTTATTAGCGGGAGCAACTCCTACGAGCGGTACTTC,CSVISGSNSYERYF,TRBJ2-7,TRBV29-1,few,TRBD2
TGTGCCAGCATCGAAAGAGGTTTACAGCCCCAGCATTTT,CASIERGLQPQHF,TRBJ1-5,TRBV6-1,many,NA
TGTGCCAGCAGTTTAGCGTTCGGGACAGCTTATGGCTACACCTTC,CASSLAFGTAYGYTF,TRBJ1-2,TRBV12-3/TRBV12-4,many,TRBD1
TGCAGTGCTAGAGATGTGCAGGGGAGAAACACCATATATTTT,CSARDVQGRNTIYF,TRBJ1-3,TRBV20-1,NA,NA
TGTGCCAGCAGTCGGATAAGCACAGATACGCAGTATTGG,CASSRISTDTQYW,TRBJ2-3,TRBV6-1,NA,NA
TGTGCCATCATGGGGCCCCGGGAGCAGTACTTC,CAIMGPREQYF,TRBJ2-7,TRBV10-3,many,NA
TGCGCCAGCAGCTTGCTTGGGACCGGGGCCGGGGAGCTGTTTTTT,CASSLLGTGAGELFF,TRBJ2-2,TRBV5-1,many,NA
TGCGCCAGCAGCCAAGTATGGGGGCGGTACGAGCAGTACTTC,CASSQVWGRYEQYF,TRBJ2-7,TRBV4-1,few,NA
TGTGCCAGCAGCTTAGGACAGTCCCAGCATTTT,CASSLGQSQHF,TRBJ1-5,TRBV12-3/TRBV12-4,NA,NA
TGCGCCAGCAGCGCCATGGACAGACCTTATGGCTACACCTTC,CASSAMDRPYGYTF,TRBJ1-2,TRBV5-1,many,NA
TGCAGTGCTAGTACAGGGGGCGAGGAGACCCAGTACTTC,CSASTGGEETQYF,TRBJ2-5,TRBV20-1,many,TRBD1
TGTGCCAGCAGTTACACCCTGGACAGTTACCAGGAGCTGTTTTTT,CASSYTLDSYQELFF,TRBJ2-2,TRBV6-5,NA,NA
TGTGCCAGCAGTTTCCGGGGGGGCGGCTCCTACGAGCAGTACTTC,CASSFRGGGSYEQYF,TRBJ2-7,TRBV12-3/TRBV12-4,many,TRBD2
TGTGCTAGTGGTTTGGTAACAGGGAACACCGGGGAGCTGTTTTTT,CASGLVTGNTGELFF,TRBJ2-2,TRBV12-5,few,NA
TGTGCCAGCCTCACTAGCGTTCAAGAGACCCAGTACTTC,CASLTSVQETQYF,TRBJ2-5,TRBV12-3/TRBV12-4,NA,TRBD2
TGTGCCAGCAGCGACCACAGAGGGGACACTGAAGCTTTCTTT,CASSDHRGDTEAFF,TRBJ1-1,TRBV2,NA,NA
TGTGCCAGCAGACACCCAGGGGGCGGCACTGAAGCTTTCTTT,CASRHPGGGTEAFF,TRBJ1-1,TRBV28,many,TRBD1
TGTGCCAGCAGCAGTCGGGACGGACTATCCTACGAGCAGTACTTC,CASSSRDGLSYEQYF,TRBJ2-7,TRBV11-2,many,NA
TGTGCCAGCAGCCAGGGAGGGATGGAGACCCAGTACTTC,CASSQGGMETQYF,TRBJ2-5,TRBV7-3,many,TRBD2
TGTGCCAGCAGTCGGACAGGGAGGGATGGCTACACCTTC,CASSRTGRDGYTF,TRBJ1-2,TRBV28,NA,TRBD1
TGTGCCAGCCTACAGGGATGGGATCAGCCCCAGCATTTT,CASLQGWDQPQHF,TRBJ1-5,TRBV2,many,NA
TGTGCCAGCAGCCGGACAGCGAACACTGAAGCTTCCTTT,CASSRTANTEASF,TRBJ1-1,TRBV7-2,NA,NA
TGCAGTGCTATGACTAGCGGCTACGAGCAGTACTTC,CSAMTSGYEQYF,TRBJ2-7,TRBV20-1,NA,TRBD2
TGTGCCAGCACCATCCCAGGGTTTGGCTACACCTTC,CASTIPGFGYTF,TRBJ1-2,TRBV12-3/TRBV12-4,few,NA
TGTGCCAGCAGTGCCTCTAGGCAGCCTATGGAGACCCAGTACTTC,CASSASRQPMETQYF,TRBJ2-5,TRBV6-1,many,NA
TGTGCCAGCAGCCTACTGGGGCCCGCCTACGAGCAGTACTTC,CASSLLGPAYEQYF,TRBJ2-7,TRBV27,many,NA
TGTGCCAGTAGTACCTCAGACCTAATCAGCAATCAGCCCCAGCATTTT,CASSTSDLISNQPQHF,TRBJ1-5,TRBV19,few,NA
TGTGCCAGCAGTCCCGCTCTCAATAGCAATCAGCCCCAGCATTTT,CASSPALNSNQPQHF,TRBJ1-5,TRBV28,many,NA
TGTGCCAGCAGGCATAATCCGACAGGGGAGAACACTGAAGCTTTCTTT,CASRHNPTGENTEAFF,TRBJ1-1,TRBV2,few,TRBD1
TGTGCCAGCAGACAGGGGAACACCGGGGAGCTGTTTTTT,CASRQGNTGELFF,TRBJ2-2,TRBV15,many,TRBD1
TGCAGCGGACAGGGCGACGGGGAGCTGTTTTTT,CSGQGDGELFF,TRBJ2-2,TRBV29-1,many,TRBD1
TGCGCCAGCAGCTTGGATAACGCACGGACCCAGTACTTC,CASSLDNARTQYF,TRBJ2-5,TRBV5-1,few,NA
TGTGCCAGCAGTTACCGGCGACAGGGGGTGGAGCAGTACTTC,CASSYRRQGVEQYF,TRBJ2-7,TRBV6-5,many,TRBD1